This passage covers 19 T cell receptor beta chains from one sample sequenced in a study of blood T cell repertoires in COVID-19. The repertoire was sequenced with immunoSEQ multiplex PCR; TCRdb's copy has only in-frame clones and lacks some. This sample has about 220,000 clones, with approximately 80% found just once. Source material: peripheral blood. Receptor source: a human donor in a cohort sampled during active COVID-19.

The chain joins TRBV19 to TRBJ1-6; D is perhaps TRBD1 (6 bases). This CDR3 region has 15 residues. The germline V and J ends were trimmed by 1 base and 9 bases, with 13 bases remaining between them. CDR1 LNHDA and CDR2 SQIVND come from the germline V gene (reference sequence). CDR3 sequence (DNA): TGTGCCAGTAGTATAGGATTTCGGACAGTTTCACCCCTCCACTTT. As protein: CASSIGFRTVSPLHF.

The chain recombines TRBV5-6 with TRBJ1-2; D not resolved. Trimming removed 3 bases at V and 3 bases at J, with 9 bases between. The CDR3 has 13 amino acids. CDR1 SGHDT and CDR2 YYEEEE come from the germline V gene. DNA of the CDR3: TGTGCCAGCAGCTCTCAGGCTCACTATGGCTACACCTTC. Residues: CASSSQAHYGYTF.

V and J are TRBV7-2 and TRBJ2-3; 13 bases fit TRBD2. The V segment lost 5 bases and the J segment 5 bases; nucleotides outside the gene matches: 7. This CDR3 spans 16 amino acids. Looked up from germline, CDR1 is SGHTA and CDR2 is FQGNSA. CDR3 sequence (DNA): TGTGCCAGCAGCCCTGGACTAGCGGGGGCGGGAGATACGCAGTATTTT. This encodes CASSPGLAGAGDTQYF.

This clone was picked up many times. V usage is TRBV28 and J usage is TRBJ2-7, with D perhaps TRBD1 (5 bases). Trimming left V 3 bases short and J 5 bases short, with 11 bases between. Germline assignment: CDR1 MDHEN and CDR2 SYDVKM. The CDR3 length is 13 residues. CDR3 nucleotide sequence: TGTGCCAGCAGTTTGGGCAGGGCCCACGAGCAGTACTTC. Its translation is CASSLGRAHEQYF.

V usage is TRBV27 and J usage is TRBJ1-1; perhaps TRBD1 as D (5 bases). Deletions cut 6 bases from V and 5 bases from J, with 13 bases between. Germline CDR1 MNHEY, CDR2 SMNVEV (reference sequence). There are 13 residues in the CDR3. The CDR3 DNA reads as TGTGCCAGCAGGTCTGCAGGGAGGACTGAAGCTTTCTTT. As protein: CASRSAGRTEAFF.

The chain couples TRBV5-1 to TRBJ2-7; 8 bases agree with TRBD2. The V gene end was trimmed by 5 bases and the J gene end by 0 bases; junction bases not matched to a gene: 7. The CDR3 length is 15 residues. Germline loops: CDR1 SGHRS, CDR2 YFSETQ. In nucleotides, the CDR3 is TGCGCCAGCAGTCCACTAGCGGAAAGCTCCTACGAGCAGTACTTC. Translating it yields CASSPLAESSYEQYF.

J is TRBJ2-5 and V is TRBV23-1, with a possible D match to TRBD1 (6 bases). TRBV23-1 is noted as an ORF with a role that remains uncertain. V lost 1 base and J lost 0, with 15 bases in between. This CDR3 region has 17 residues. The CDR3 reads CASSQWGTRQDQETQYF. DNA for the CDR3: TGCGCCAGCAGTCAATGGGGAACCCGACAGGACCAAGAGACCCAGTACTTC.

The rearrangement links TRBV9 to TRBJ1-5, with 9 bases matching TRBD1. From germline, CDR1 is SGDLS and CDR2 YYNGEE. With 3 bases clipped from V and 6 bases from J, the junction kept 7 bases outside the gene matches. The CDR3 is 15 amino acids. DNA for the CDR3: TGTGCCAGCAGCGCCCAAGGGACAGGGCTTCAGCCCCAGCATTTT. This encodes CASSAQGTGLQPQHF.

V is TRBV10-3 and J is TRBJ2-1; 14 bases are a match to TRBD2. Looked up from germline, CDR1 is ENHRY and CDR2 is SYGVKD. The CDR3 runs 19 residues. Trimming cost V 6 bases and J 3 bases; bases outside gene matches: 13. The CDR3 coding sequence is TGTGCCATCAGCCCGGGACTAGCGGGGGAGGGGGGGCACTACAATGAGCAGTTCTTC. It translates to CAISPGLAGEGGHYNEQFF.

The chain is built from TRBV9 and TRBJ1-2; possible D gene TRBD1, 5 bases. Between the trimmed V and J ends, which lost 7 bases and 0 bases, there was a span of 7 bases. Per germline, CDR1 SGDLS and CDR2 YYNGEE. This CDR3 contains 12 residues. CDR3 amino acids: CASQGANYGYTF. CDR3 DNA sequence: TGTGCCAGCCAGGGTGCTAACTATGGCTACACCTTC.

The chain recombines TRBV2 with TRBJ2-7; TRBD1 aligns across 12 bases. J lost 4 bases, V lost 11 bases, and 9 bases had no gene match. The CDR3 spans 14 residues. Germline V gives CDR1 SNHLY, CDR2 FYNNEI. The CDR3: CACNRDRGPYEQYF. The CDR3 nucleotides are TGTGCCTGCAACCGGGACAGGGGGCCTTACGAGCAGTACTTC.

The chain links TRBV7-2 to TRBJ2-7; TRBD1 is a possible D gene (6 bases). CDR3 length equals 13 residues. V was cut by 5 bases and J by 4 bases, with 12 bases left in between. CDR1 SGHTA and CDR2 FQGNSA come from the germline V gene. The CDR3 loop reads CASSGGGAYEQYF. The CDR3 DNA reads TGTGCCAGCAGCGGTGGGGGCGCTTACGAGCAGTACTTC. Complete variable domain (other parts from reference TRBV7-2 and TRBJ2-7): GAGVSQSPSNKVTEKGKDVELRCDPISGHTALYWYRQSLGQGLEFLIYFQGNSAPDKSGLPSDRFSAERTGGSVSTLTIQRTQQEDSAVYLCASSGGGAYEQYFGPGTRLTVT.

The chain joins TRBV6-5 to TRBJ1-3, with D maybe TRBD1 (5 bases). Germline assignment: CDR1 MNHEY and CDR2 SVGAGI. The V end lost 0 bases, the J end lost 6 bases, and 15 bases lay between the germline ends. There are 16 residues in the CDR3. This CDR3 is CASSYSHGGRVNTIYF. CDR3 coding DNA: TGTGCCAGCAGTTACTCCCATGGGGGGAGGGTAAACACCATATATTTT.

Note on this clone: A much larger clone lies one base from this, so it may be a read error. The sample has other DNA sequences that encode this CDR3 too. CDR3 coding DNA: TGTGCCAGCAGCTCCACTAGTGGGGCGAACACCGGGGAGCTGTTTTTT. Its translation: CASSSTSGANTGELFF. The J gene is TRBJ2-2, the V gene TRBV7-2; possible D gene TRBD2, 5 bases. The CDR3 is 16 residues long. V was shortened by 4 bases and J by 0 bases, with 12 bases between the two germline ends. Germline lookup yields CDR1 SGHTA and CDR2 FQGNSA.

The CDR3 here is CSVGEGPGELFF. The CDR3 bases are TGCAGCGTTGGGGAGGGTCCCGGGGAGCTGTTTTTT. The chain uses TRBV29-1 and TRBJ2-2; 7 bases match TRBD2. The length of the CDR3 is 12 residues. V shed 4 bases and J 6 bases; nucleotides not matched to a gene: 2. In germline, CDR1 is SQVTM, CDR2 ANQGSEA.

The genes are TRBV5-6 and TRBJ2-6; 9 bases are a match to TRBD1. The CDR3 loop spans 18 amino acids. Trimming took 3 bases from V and 2 from J; bases not matched to a gene: 9. The germline V gene encodes CDR1 SGHDT and CDR2 YYEEEE. CDR3 sequence (DNA): TGTGCCAGCAGCTCCGAACAGGGGGCTGTACCTGGGGCCAACGTCCTGACTTTC. Its protein is CASSSEQGAVPGANVLTF.

Here the CDR3 reads CASSPWGGAEAFF. The CDR3 DNA is TGTGCCAGCAGTCCGTGGGGGGGGGCTGAAGCTTTCTTT. This chain connects TRBV12-3 or TRBV12-4 to TRBJ1-1; TRBD1 might be the D (5 bases). The ends were cut back, 5 bases at V and 6 bases at J, with 13 bases in the middle. This CDR3 region has 13 residues.

This clone occurred a few times. The J gene is TRBJ2-7, the V gene TRBV7-3; D unresolved. Between the trimmed V and J ends, which lost 4 bases and 0 bases, there was a span of 7 bases. Germline-derived CDR1 and CDR2 are SGHTA and FQGTGA. The CDR3 is made up of 13 amino acids. The CDR3 sequence is CASSSDTSYEQYF. The DNA for the CDR3 is TGTGCCAGCAGCTCTGACACCTCCTACGAGCAGTACTTC.

The rearrangement links TRBV7-2 to TRBJ1-2, with TRBD1 as a possible D gene (5 bases). This CDR3 is built from 13 residues. Germline V lookup: CDR1 SGHTA, CDR2 FQGNSA. The V end was cut by 3 bases, the J end by 5 bases, with 10 bases between. Here the CDR3 DNA reads TGTGCCAGCAGCTTGGGCAGGGATTATGGCTACACCTTC. Residues: CASSLGRDYGYTF.